The next 5 T cell receptor beta chains were all read from a single sample in a study of regulatory T cells in long-lasting Graves disease. Arm-PCR of CDR3 regions with iRepertoire HTBI primers generated TCR beta libraries. MiXCR, applied by TCRdb to the multiplex PCR reads, yields one record per CDR3 protein. The profile covers 550,000 to 600,000 distinct CDR3 sequences, with roughly 16% appearing a single time and more than 10% taken by the ten largest. Time point described: newly diagnosed GD, antithyroid drugs for less than 3 months. Researchers made the TCR library from RNA that was extracted from PBMCs. These sequences were also reported in another study, on T cells in Graves' hyperthyroidism and ophthalmopathy.

The source material was peripheral blood mononuclear cells (PBMCs), sampled at new diagnosis, from a patient treated with antithyroid drugs. Receptor source: a man between 18 and 29 years old with Graves disease.

This clonotype was found many times. The CDR3 sequence: CASSFSAGALYNEQFF. The CDR3 region has the DNA TGTGCCAGCAGCTTTTCGGCGGGAGCCCTCTACAATGAGCAGTTCTTC. The rearrangement uses TRBV7-9 and TRBJ2-1; TRBD2 agrees at 7 bases. Germline V gene sequence: CDR1 SEHNR, CDR2 FQNEAQ (reference sequence). The J segment lost 3 bases and the V segment lost 3 bases, leaving 8 bases of the junction unmatched. The CDR3 runs 16 residues. The variable domain in full, completed from reference TRBV7-9 and TRBJ2-1, reads DTGVSQNPRHKITKRGQNVTFRCDPISEHNRLYWYRQTLGQGPEFLTYFQNEAQLEKSRLLSDRFSAERPKGSFSTLEIQRTEQGDSAMYLCASSFSAGALYNEQFFGPGTRLTVL.

The sample holds a few counts of this clonotype. J is TRBJ2-3 and V is TRBV9, with 7 nucleotides matching TRBD2. Trimming cost V 4 bases and J 1 base; bases outside gene matches: 3. The CDR3 spans 14 residues. Germline CDR1 and CDR2: SGDLS and YYNGEE. Here the CDR3 DNA reads TGTGCCAGCAGCCCGACTAGCCGCACAGATACGCAGTATTTT. This gives the protein CASSPTSRTDTQYF.

The V gene is TRBV12-3 or TRBV12-4, the J gene TRBJ1-5; D may be TRBD1 (5 bases). The CDR3 extends over 13 amino acids. Trimming took 6 bases from V and 4 from J, leaving 10 bases between them. The CDR3 is CASSEGANQPQHF. For the CDR3, the DNA is TGTGCCAGCAGCGAAGGGGCAAATCAGCCCCAGCATTTT.

This clonotype occurred a few times. This chain connects TRBV20-1 to TRBJ2-1; D is possibly TRBD2 (5 bases). This CDR3 is built from 11 residues. CDR1 is DFQATT, CDR2 SNEGSKA, per germline (reference sequence). With 7 bases removed from V and 7 bases from J, the gap between germline ends came to 11 bases. The CDR3 here is CSGGSHNEQFF. The CDR3 DNA follows: TGCAGTGGAGGGAGTCATAATGAGCAGTTCTTC.

This clonotype showed up just a few times. The chain has TRBV18 and TRBJ2-5; D gene ambiguous. This CDR3 spans 16 amino acids. Germline lookup yields CDR1 KGHSH and CDR2 LQKENI. Trimming removed 6 bases at V and 5 bases at J, with 22 bases between. The chain's CDR3 is CASSRRSAGPQETQYF. CDR3 bases: TGTGCCAGCTCTCGGCGTTCGGCAGGCCCCCAGGAGACCCAGTACTTC.